These 30 T cell receptor beta chains were all obtained from the same sample, sequenced in a study of cytomegalovirus exposure and HLA in healthy donors. Primers included in the PCR were 60 Vbeta and 13 Jbeta primers. The data were produced by immunoSEQ multiplex PCR, yet TCRdb's version contains in-frame clones alone and is incomplete. The repertoire has some 150,000 clones, about 72% of them found once; the top ten carry about 3.8%. The sequenced material came from PBMCs. The receptors derive from a man younger than 40 in good health and CMV-seropositive.

The V gene is TRBV18, the J gene TRBJ2-7, with 10 positions matching TRBD2. V was pared by 3 bases and J by 3 bases, with 2 bases of the junction left unmatched. The germline V gene has CDR1 KGHSH and CDR2 LQKENI. CDR3 length: 14 residues. CDR3 residues: CASSPTSGDYEQYF. CDR3 bases: TGTGCCAGCTCACCCACTAGCGGGGACTACGAGCAGTACTTC.

This clone was counted only a few times. J is TRBJ2-3 and V is TRBV28, with 8 bases identical to TRBD1. The CDR3 consists of 14 residues. V was clipped by 10 bases and J by 5 bases; unmatched bases: 11. The germline CDR1 and CDR2 sequences are MDHEN and SYDVKM. This CDR3 is CAIKQGGLEDTQYF. Here the CDR3 DNA reads TGTGCCATCAAACAGGGGGGTCTGGAAGATACGCAGTATTTT. Using reference TRBV28 and TRBJ2-3 for the parts outside the CDR3, the full variable domain is DVKVTQSSRYLVKRTGEKVFLECVQDMDHENMFWYRQDPGLGLRLIYFSYDVKMKEKGDIPEGYSVSREKKERFSLILESASTNQTSMYLCAIKQGGLEDTQYFGPGTRLTVL.

The chain joins TRBV6-1 to TRBJ1-1; D is undetermined. The CDR3 spans 12 residues. Trimming stripped 5 bases from V and 6 bases from J, with 10 bases between. From germline, CDR1 is MNHNS and CDR2 SASEGT. The CDR3 region has the DNA TGTGCCAGCAGTTTGAGGGTGTCTGAAGCTTTCTTT. Translation: CASSLRVSEAFF.

The J gene is TRBJ2-3, the V gene TRBV27; TRBD2 matches at 7 bases. Germline values: CDR1 MNHEY, CDR2 SMNVEV (reference sequence). Trimming cost V 8 bases and J 8 bases; bases outside gene matches: 10. This CDR3 contains 13 residues. This CDR3 is CASGGVPLVTQYF. DNA for the CDR3: TGTGCCAGCGGGGGGGTCCCGTTAGTTACGCAGTATTTT.

The sample holds one count of this clone. The rearrangement joins TRBV6-6 to TRBJ2-5; 9 positions match TRBD2. Unmatched junction bases numbered 6, after V lost 0 bases and J lost 4 bases. CDR1 is MNHNY and CDR2 is SVGAGI in the germline V gene (reference sequence). The CDR3 runs to 16 residues. The CDR3 reads CASSYSDSGGLETQYF. CDR3 bases: TGTGCCAGCAGTTACTCCGATAGCGGGGGTTTAGAGACCCAGTACTTC.

The chain employs TRBV7-2 and TRBJ2-7; TRBD2 matches at 11 bases. J was trimmed by 1 base and V by 6 bases; bases with no gene match: 2. The CDR3 extends over 14 amino acids. In germline, CDR1 is SGHTA, CDR2 FQGNSA. In DNA, the CDR3 is TGTGCCAGCAGGTCTAGCGGGGGGTCCTACGAGCAGTACTTC. Translating gives CASRSSGGSYEQYF.

The chain carries TRBV28 and TRBJ2-3; 10 bases are shared with TRBD2. The J segment lost 1 base and the V segment lost 8 bases, leaving 3 bases of the junction unmatched. In germline, CDR1 is MDHEN, CDR2 SYDVKM. The CDR3 length is 14 residues. The CDR3 coding sequence is TGTGCCAGCCTAGGGACTAGCGGCACAGATACGCAGTATTTT. Protein: CASLGTSGTDTQYF.

The V call is TRBV5-1, the J call TRBJ2-7, with a possible D match to TRBD2 (5 bases). The V end lost 3 bases, the J end lost 0 bases, and 10 bases lay between the germline ends. CDR1 is SGHRS and CDR2 is YFSETQ in the germline V gene. The CDR3 covers 14 residues. CDR3 sequence (DNA): TGCGCCAGCAGCTGGAAGACTACCTCCTACGAGCAGTACTTC. It translates to CASSWKTTSYEQYF.

This sequence joins TRBV7-8 and TRBJ1-3; D is perhaps TRBD1 (5 bases). Looked up from germline, CDR1 is SGHVS and CDR2 is FQNEAQ. This CDR3 contains 15 residues. Trimming left V 1 base short and J 2 bases short, with 9 bases between. The CDR3: CASSLEGFAGNTIYF. The CDR3 DNA sequence: TGTGCCAGCAGCTTAGAGGGGTTTGCTGGAAACACCATATATTTT.

V and J are TRBV30 and TRBJ1-5; the match to TRBD1 covers 8 bases. Germline V gene data show CDR1 as GTSNPN and CDR2 as SVGIG (reference sequence). CDR3 length equals 14 residues. J gave up 2 bases and V 5 bases, and 5 bases lay outside the gene matches. CDR3 in DNA: TGTGCCTGGGAACAGGACAGGGGCAATCAGCCCCAGCATTTT. Its protein product is CAWEQDRGNQPQHF.

CDR3 loop: CASSPTGRVSSYNSPLHF. The CDR3 bases are TGTGCCAGCAGTCCGACAGGGCGCGTGAGCTCCTATAATTCACCCCTCCACTTT. This rearrangement joins TRBV27 to TRBJ1-6, with TRBD1 identical over 7 bases. CDR1 is MNHEY, CDR2 SMNVEV, per germline (reference sequence). After removal of 5 bases from V and 0 bases from J, the junction contained 10 bases not matched to a gene. CDR3 length: 18 amino acids.

CDR3 protein: CASSHGQSNSPLHF. CDR3 DNA sequence: TGTGCCAGCAGCCATGGACAGTCTAATTCACCCCTCCACTTT. The chain joins TRBV5-6 to TRBJ1-6; D may be TRBD1 (6 bases). Germline-derived CDR1 and CDR2 are SGHDT and YYEEEE. CDR3 length equals 14 residues. V lost 4 bases to trimming and J lost 6 bases, with 11 bases between them.

This clone occurred once. The chain carries TRBV7-9 and TRBJ2-1; tentatively, D is TRBD1 (5 bases). V shed 5 bases and J shed 8 bases, with 19 bases lying between them. The germline V gene has CDR1 SEHNR and CDR2 FQNEAQ (reference sequence). CDR3 length: 15 residues. CDR3 DNA: TGTGCCAGCAGCCCTATCCGCCTCAGGGTGGATGAGCAGTTCTTC. Residues: CASSPIRLRVDEQFF.

This clone occurred once. The chain uses TRBV29-1 and TRBJ1-5, with a tentative D call TRBD1 (6 bases). The CDR3 consists of 15 residues. Germline V CDR1 and CDR2: SQVTM, ANQGSEA. V was trimmed by 7 bases and J by 2 bases, leaving 18 bases between them. The CDR3 is CSARTGLGGNQPQHF. CDR3 DNA: TGCAGCGCTCGAACAGGGCTTGGTGGCAATCAGCCCCAGCATTTT.

The chain employs TRBV5-4 and TRBJ1-1; D call uncertain. This CDR3 spans 12 amino acids. The germline V and J ends were trimmed by 3 bases and 1 base, with 4 bases remaining between them. Germline lookup yields CDR1 SGHNT and CDR2 YYREEE (reference sequence). Here the CDR3 DNA reads TGTGCCAGCAGCTCACAGAACACTGAAGCTTTCTTT. Its translation: CASSSQNTEAFF.

V is TRBV4-2 and J is TRBJ2-3; TRBD2 aligns across 11 bases. The germline V gene encodes CDR1 LGHNA and CDR2 YNFKEQ. With 4 bases clipped from V and 4 bases from J, the junction kept 7 bases outside the gene matches. The CDR3 consists of 16 residues. CDR3 sequence: CASSPWSSGGADTQYF. For the CDR3, the DNA is TGTGCCAGCAGCCCCTGGAGTAGCGGGGGGGCAGATACGCAGTATTTT.

The rearrangement uses TRBV6-4 and TRBJ1-1; D gene ambiguous. The length of the CDR3 is 14 residues. The germline V gene has CDR1 MRHNA and CDR2 SNTAGT. V lost 6 bases, J lost 3 bases, and 14 bases lay in between. The CDR3 coding sequence is TGTGCCAGCAGGGAGGCGGTGGGGTACACTGAAGCTTTCTTT. Amino acid sequence: CASREAVGYTEAFF.

The chain carries TRBV30 and TRBJ2-2, with 8 bases aligning to TRBD1. Germline CDR1 reads GTSNPN; CDR2 reads SVGIG (reference sequence). Unmatched junction bases numbered 5, after V lost 3 bases and J lost 2 bases. The CDR3 loop spans 15 amino acids. The CDR3 loop reads CAWRAGTGNTGELFF. The CDR3, as DNA: TGTGCCTGGAGGGCCGGGACAGGTAACACCGGGGAGCTGTTTTTT.

V usage is TRBV27 and J usage is TRBJ1-5; TRBD1 matches at 7 bases. The CDR3 is made up of 14 amino acids. The ends lost 6 bases at V and 0 bases at J; junction bases unmatched: 2. Germline V gene lookup returns CDR1 MNHEY and CDR2 SMNVEV (reference sequence). The CDR3 nucleotides read TGTGCCAGCAGGACAGGGAATAGCAATCAGCCCCAGCATTTT. It codes for CASRTGNSNQPQHF.

The rearrangement joins TRBV2 to TRBJ2-5; the match to TRBD2 covers 9 bases. The germline gives CDR1 SNHLY, CDR2 FYNNEI. This CDR3 spans 17 amino acids. V was pared by 0 bases and J by 2 bases, with 7 bases of the junction left unmatched. The DNA for the CDR3 is TGTGCCAGCAGTGAAGCGTGGCGCGGGGGGGCTCAAGAGACCCAGTACTTC. Translation gives CASSEAWRGGAQETQYF.

V and J are TRBV6-1 and TRBJ1-2; possibly TRBD1 for D (6 bases). Between the trimmed V and J ends, which lost 2 bases and 9 bases, there was a span of 7 bases. CDR3 length: 11 residues. Germline V gene sequence: CDR1 MNHNS, CDR2 SASEGT. DNA of the CDR3: TGTGCCAGCAGTGAAAGGGGGAGCTACACCTTC. It codes for CASSERGSYTF.

The chain is built from TRBV30 and TRBJ2-5; D not certain. With 0 bases removed from V and 1 base from J, the gap between germline ends came to 12 bases. The CDR3 loop spans 15 amino acids. CDR1 is GTSNPN, CDR2 SVGIG, per germline (reference sequence). In DNA, the CDR3 is TGTGCCTGGAGTGTACTGGGCAGTCTCCAAGAGACCCAGTACTTC. Protein sequence: CAWSVLGSLQETQYF.

This clone was detected once. The rearrangement links TRBV6-5 to TRBJ2-5; TRBD2 matches at 10 bases. The germline V gene has CDR1 MNHEY and CDR2 SVGAGI. Trimming took 2 bases from V and 5 from J; bases not matched to a gene: 8. This CDR3 spans 16 amino acids. The CDR3 region is CASSYGERGGWETQYF. CDR3 sequence (DNA): TGTGCCAGCAGTTACGGGGAGCGGGGGGGATGGGAGACCCAGTACTTC.

The V and J genes are TRBV7-9 and TRBJ1-1; unclear D gene. The V gene's germline CDR1 is SEHNR and CDR2 FQNEAQ (reference sequence). CDR3 length: 11 amino acids. The V gene lost 5 bases and the J gene lost 6 bases, with 7 bases spanning the gap. The CDR3 nucleotides are TGTGCCAGCAGCCCCGTCCCTGAAGCTTTCTTT. Its translation is CASSPVPEAFF.

The V call is TRBV27, the J call TRBJ2-2; 13 bases agree with TRBD2. V lost 4 bases and J lost 3; bases outside the gene matches: 2. Looked up from germline, CDR1 is MNHEY and CDR2 is SMNVEV (reference sequence). This CDR3 comprises 16 residues. The CDR3 spells CASSSGLAGDTGELFF. The CDR3, as DNA: TGTGCCAGCAGTTCAGGACTAGCGGGGGACACCGGGGAGCTGTTTTTT.

The sample holds a few counts of this clone. J is TRBJ2-5 and V is TRBV7-9; the D gene is possibly TRBD1 (5 bases). Germline loops: CDR1 SEHNR, CDR2 FQNEAQ (reference sequence). The CDR3 is 14 amino acids. Trimming removed 3 bases from V and 5 bases from J, with 13 bases in between. CDR3 DNA: TGTGCCAGCAGCTTCAGGGTTTTGGGGGAGACCCAGTACTTC. It codes for CASSFRVLGETQYF.

The V gene is TRBV13, the J gene TRBJ1-2, with unresolved D. This CDR3 comprises 15 residues. The V gene's germline CDR1 is PRHDT and CDR2 FYEKMQ (reference sequence). The V end was cut by 4 bases, the J end by 4 bases, with 16 bases between. The CDR3 DNA is TGTGCCAGCAGCTCCCCCCTTGAGCTCGGCTATGGCTACACCTTC. This translates into CASSSPLELGYGYTF.

The chain has TRBV5-6 and TRBJ2-7, with D perhaps matching TRBD2 (5 bases). V lost 3 bases to trimming and J lost 0 bases, with 10 bases between them. The CDR3 loop spans 14 amino acids. CDR1 and CDR2 (germline): SGHDT, YYEEEE. CDR3 nucleotides: TGTGCCAGCAGCTCCTACGACTACTCCTACGAGCAGTACTTC. Translating it yields CASSSYDYSYEQYF.

A word on this clone: This CDR3 is also generated by other DNA sequences in the sample. The chain joins TRBV28 to TRBJ1-5, with D perhaps TRBD1 (6 bases). CDR3 length equals 15 residues. With 2 bases removed from V and 0 bases from J, the gap between germline ends came to 8 bases. In germline, CDR1 is MDHEN, CDR2 SYDVKM. The DNA of the CDR3 is TGTGCCAGCAGTTTAAGGGGGAATAGCAATCAGCCCCAGCATTTT. Protein sequence: CASSLRGNSNQPQHF.

This clone appeared once. J is TRBJ1-6 and V is TRBV28; no definite D call. This CDR3 contains 15 residues. The germline V gene encodes CDR1 MDHEN and CDR2 SYDVKM. V lost 7 bases to trimming and J lost 5 bases, with 15 bases between them. CDR3 nucleotides: TGTGCCAGCAAAACCGGAGGGCAGGATAATTCACCCCTCCACTTT. Translating gives CASKTGGQDNSPLHF. Filled out from reference TRBV28 and TRBJ1-6, the complete variable domain reads DVKVTQSSRYLVKRTGEKVFLECVQDMDHENMFWYRQDPGLGLRLIYFSYDVKMKEKGDIPEGYSVSREKKERFSLILESASTNQTSMYLCASKTGGQDNSPLHFGNGTRLTVT.